Listed here are 21 T cell receptor beta chains from one sample, sequenced in a study of T cell responses to AZD1222 COVID-19 vaccine. Assay: immunoSEQ multiplex PCR; the TCRdb copy retains only in-frame clones and omits some. The profile covers about 100,000 clones, with around 90% appearing a single time and 4.8% taken by the ten largest. The sample consisted of peripheral blood, taken 28 days after the second AZD1222 dose. These TCRs come from an adult who received the AZD1222 COVID-19 vaccine.

V is TRBV7-9 and J is TRBJ1-2; no firm D call. Germline-derived CDR1 and CDR2 are SEHNR and FQNEAQ (reference sequence). V was shortened by 2 bases and J by 0 bases, with 13 bases between the two germline ends. The CDR3 spans 16 residues. CDR3 protein: CASSLLLTDPNYGYTF. The CDR3 nucleotides read TGTGCCAGCAGCTTACTTTTAACAGACCCTAACTATGGCTACACCTTC.

CDR3 loop: CASSPDRYGYGYTF. As DNA, the CDR3 is TGTGCCAGCAGTCCCGACAGGTACGGCTATGGCTACACCTTC. The gene calls are TRBV6-2 or TRBV6-3 and TRBJ1-2, with D possibly TRBD1 on 6 matching bases. V lost 5 bases, J lost 4 bases, and 14 bases lay in between. The germline CDR1 and CDR2 sequences are MNHEY and SVGEGT. The CDR3 consists of 14 residues.

This sequence joins TRBV7-8 and TRBJ1-6; TRBD1 matches at 9 bases. The V segment lost 5 bases and the J segment 10 bases; nucleotides outside the gene matches: 6. This CDR3 has 14 residues. Per germline, CDR1 SGHVS and CDR2 FQNEAQ. The CDR3 sequence is CASSPRDRASPLHF. The CDR3 DNA follows: TGTGCCAGCAGCCCCCGGGACAGGGCATCACCCCTCCACTTT.

This chain connects TRBV20-1 to TRBJ2-7; no clear D gene. Trimming shortened V by 4 bases and J by 2 bases, and 6 bases separated the two germline ends. Germline V CDR1 and CDR2: DFQATT, SNEGSKA (reference sequence). This CDR3 has 11 amino acids. The CDR3 coding sequence is TGCAGTGCTAAAAACGCCTACGAGCAGTACTTC. This sequence encodes CSAKNAYEQYF.

The rearrangement uses TRBV7-3 and TRBJ1-2; 9 bases match TRBD1. Germline V CDR1 and CDR2: SGHTA, FQGTGA. Trimming at V came to 5 bases and at J to 6 bases, leaving 4 bases not matched to a gene. The CDR3 runs 13 residues. CDR3 coding DNA: TGTGCCAGCAGCCCGGGGACAGGGAATGGCTACACCTTC. Translating gives CASSPGTGNGYTF.

This chain uses TRBV2 with TRBJ1-2; TRBD1 matches 8 bases. The CDR3 loop spans 13 amino acids. Trimming took 6 bases from V and 8 from J; bases not matched to a gene: 8. Germline CDR1 and CDR2: SNHLY and FYNNEI. The CDR3 is CASRAGGGGGYTF. The CDR3 DNA is TGTGCCAGCAGGGCAGGGGGCGGAGGGGGCTACACCTTC.

The chain carries TRBV6-5 and TRBJ1-3; D may be TRBD1 (5 bases). V shed 11 bases and J shed 4 bases, with 12 bases lying between them. Germline V lookup: CDR1 MNHEY, CDR2 SVGAGI. The CDR3 extends over 12 amino acids. CDR3 DNA sequence: TGTGCCTCAGGGATCCCCGGAAACACCATATATTTT. Translation: CASGIPGNTIYF.

The DNA for the CDR3 is TGTGCCAGCAGCCAAGATCTTGTTAGGGGACAACAAGCTTTCTTT. Protein product: CASSQDLVRGQQAFF. The chain links TRBV3-1 (or the pseudogene TRBV3-2) to TRBJ1-1; D possibly corresponds to TRBD1 (6 bases). CDR1 and CDR2 from the germline V gene are LGHDT and YNNKEL (reference sequence). The CDR3 runs 15 residues. Trimming cost V 0 bases and J 9 bases, with 17 bases left between them.

V is TRBV5-4 and J is TRBJ1-2; TRBD1 matches at 7 bases. The J segment lost 1 base and the V segment lost 0 bases, leaving 6 bases of the junction unmatched. Per the germline V gene, CDR1 is SGHNT and CDR2 is YYREEE (reference sequence). The CDR3 sequence is 16 residues long. The chain's CDR3 is CASSLGGDSGNYGYTF. For the CDR3, the DNA is TGTGCCAGCAGCTTGGGGGGGGACAGCGGTAACTATGGCTACACCTTC.

The V and J genes are TRBV2 and TRBJ2-7; D possibly matches TRBD1 or TRBD2 (5 bases each). The germline gives CDR1 SNHLY, CDR2 FYNNEI. The CDR3 is 15 amino acids. V lost 6 bases, J lost 6 bases, and 21 bases lay in between. CDR3 sequence: CASRRAGTVGREQYF. The CDR3 nucleotides read TGTGCCAGCAGAAGGGCCGGGACCGTCGGTCGCGAGCAGTACTTC.

CDR3 DNA sequence: TGTGCCAGTAGAGATGGTGGGAACACCGGGGAGCTGTTTTTT. This sequence encodes CASRDGGNTGELFF. The rearrangement joins TRBV19 to TRBJ2-2, with D uncertain. The CDR3 runs 14 residues. The germline V and J ends were trimmed by 6 bases and 1 base, with 9 bases remaining between them. Germline values: CDR1 LNHDA, CDR2 SQIVND (reference sequence).

This chain joins TRBV3-1 (or the pseudogene TRBV3-2) and TRBJ1-1, with D possibly TRBD1 on 5 matching bases. Germline V gene sequence: CDR1 LGHDT, CDR2 YNNKEL (reference sequence). Trimming removed 2 bases from V and 4 bases from J, with 11 bases in between. The CDR3 consists of 14 residues. The CDR3 DNA reads TGTGCCAGCAGCCAACAGGGTAAGCCCACTGAAGCTTTCTTT. This codes for CASSQQGKPTEAFF.

The chain couples TRBV27 to TRBJ2-1, with D perhaps TRBD2 (5 bases). This CDR3 is built from 16 residues. In germline, CDR1 is MNHEY, CDR2 SMNVEV (reference sequence). Trimming stripped 3 bases from V and 1 base from J, with 13 bases between. For the CDR3, the DNA is TGTGCCAGCAGTTTGGCTAGGCGGAGGTCCTACAATGAGCAGTTCTTC. Residues: CASSLARRRSYNEQFF.

This chain joins TRBV29-1 and TRBJ2-4; D is undetermined. Germline CDR1 and CDR2: SQVTM and ANQGSEA. The CDR3 is 13 residues long. The V and J ends lost 6 bases and 6 bases respectively, with 15 bases between them. The DNA for the CDR3 is TGCAGCGTAGGAGTGCAGACGGGAAACATTCAGTACTTC. Protein: CSVGVQTGNIQYF.

This chain uses TRBV6-6 with TRBJ2-3; TRBD2 might be the D (5 bases). The CDR3 covers 13 residues. Trimming removed 5 bases at V and 5 bases at J, with 11 bases between. Germline lookup yields CDR1 MNHNY and CDR2 SVGAGI (reference sequence). CDR3 sequence reads: CASSPDRGDTQYF. The CDR3 DNA reads TGTGCCAGCAGTCCAGACCGGGGAGATACGCAGTATTTT.

The V call is TRBV6-4, the J call TRBJ2-3; 8 nucleotides line up with TRBD2. Per germline, CDR1 MRHNA and CDR2 SNTAGT. V lost 3 bases, J lost 2 bases, and 4 bases stayed unmatched. This CDR3 comprises 15 residues. Here the CDR3 DNA reads TGTGCCAGCAGTGAACTAGCGGACCTCACAGATACGCAGTATTTT. Protein: CASSELADLTDTQYF.

Remarks on this clone: An end of the junction differs from the germline gene, which may be a read error. CDR3 sequence (DNA): TGTGCCAGCAGTCCAACTGTACAACCCTCAGGGGGGGATTTT. Translation: CASSPTVQPSGGDF. The chain is built from TRBV6-5 and TRBJ1-5, with TRBD1 matching over 7 bases. Looked up from germline, CDR1 is MNHEY and CDR2 is SVGAGI. The CDR3 length is 14 residues.

The V and J genes are TRBV19 and TRBJ1-5; unclear D gene. The CDR3 has 16 residues. Trimming left V 0 bases short and J 6 bases short, with 15 bases between. Germline lookup yields CDR1 LNHDA and CDR2 SQIVND (reference sequence). Written as DNA, the CDR3 is TGTGCCAGTAGTATAGACCGTCGACGGGAGGTTCAGCCCCAGCATTTT. This sequence encodes CASSIDRRREVQPQHF.

CDR3 loop: CASSFRTLYSPLHF. CDR3 nucleotide sequence: TGTGCCAGCAGTTTCCGGACACTCTATTCACCCCTCCACTTT. V is TRBV28 and J is TRBJ1-6, with D perhaps matching TRBD1 (5 bases). This CDR3 region has 14 residues. Germline assignment: CDR1 MDHEN and CDR2 SYDVKM. The V gene lost 3 bases and the J gene lost 8 bases, with 11 bases spanning the gap.

This clone was detected only once. The gene calls are TRBV18 and TRBJ2-3; D ambiguous. Per the germline V gene, CDR1 is KGHSH and CDR2 is LQKENI. The ends were cut back, 6 bases at V and 1 base at J, with 8 bases in the middle. This CDR3 has 13 residues. Here the CDR3 reads CASSPSGTDTQYF. The DNA of the CDR3 is TGTGCCAGCTCCCCGTCGGGCACAGATACGCAGTATTTT.

The chain has TRBV14 and TRBJ1-6, with 10 nucleotides matching TRBD1. There are 15 residues in the CDR3. Germline V gene sequence: CDR1 SGHDN, CDR2 FVKESK. V was clipped by 2 bases and J by 10 bases; unmatched bases: 5. The CDR3 sequence is CASSQFPGQGSPLHF. CDR3 nucleotides: TGTGCCAGCAGCCAATTTCCGGGACAGGGGTCACCCCTCCACTTT.